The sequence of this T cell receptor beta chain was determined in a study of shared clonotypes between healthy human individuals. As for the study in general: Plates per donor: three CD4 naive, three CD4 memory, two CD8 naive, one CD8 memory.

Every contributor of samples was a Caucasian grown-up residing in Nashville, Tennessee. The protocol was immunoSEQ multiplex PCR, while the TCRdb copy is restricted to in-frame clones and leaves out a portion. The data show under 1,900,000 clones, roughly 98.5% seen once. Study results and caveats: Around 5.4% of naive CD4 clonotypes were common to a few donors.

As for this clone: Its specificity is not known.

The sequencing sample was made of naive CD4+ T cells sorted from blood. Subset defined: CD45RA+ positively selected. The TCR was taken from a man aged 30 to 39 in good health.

The CDR3 sequence: CASSTNDPRLAGVYEQYF. As DNA, the CDR3 is TGTGCCAGCAGCACAAACGACCCGCGACTAGCGGGAGTTTACGAGCAGTACTTC. The rearrangement uses TRBV5-6 and TRBJ2-7; 12 positions match TRBD2. The CDR3 runs to 18 residues. Germline trimming cut 4 bases from V and 4 bases from J; bases unmatched to any gene: 15. CDR1 is SGHDT, CDR2 YYEEEE, per germline.